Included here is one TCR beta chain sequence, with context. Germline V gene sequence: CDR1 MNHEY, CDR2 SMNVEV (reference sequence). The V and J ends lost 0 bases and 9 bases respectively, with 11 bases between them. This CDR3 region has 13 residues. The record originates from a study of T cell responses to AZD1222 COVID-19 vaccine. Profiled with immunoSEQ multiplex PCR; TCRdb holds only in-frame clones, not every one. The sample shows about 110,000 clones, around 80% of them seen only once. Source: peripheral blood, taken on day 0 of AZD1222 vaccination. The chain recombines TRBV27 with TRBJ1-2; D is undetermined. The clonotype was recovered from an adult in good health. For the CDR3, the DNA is TGTGCCAGCAGTTTATCATCCGGGCCGAGCTACACCTTC. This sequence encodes CASSLSSGPSYTF.